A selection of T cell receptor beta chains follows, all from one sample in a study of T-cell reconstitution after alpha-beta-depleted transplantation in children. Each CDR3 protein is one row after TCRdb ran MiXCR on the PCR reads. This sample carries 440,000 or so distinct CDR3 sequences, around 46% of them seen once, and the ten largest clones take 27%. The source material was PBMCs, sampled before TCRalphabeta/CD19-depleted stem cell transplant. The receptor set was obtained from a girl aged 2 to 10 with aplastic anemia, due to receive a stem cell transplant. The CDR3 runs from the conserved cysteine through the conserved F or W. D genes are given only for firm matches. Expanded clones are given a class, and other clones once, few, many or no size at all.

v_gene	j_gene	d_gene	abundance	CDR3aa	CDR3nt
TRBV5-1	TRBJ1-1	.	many	CASSLVAGTEAFF	TGCGCCAGCAGCTTGGTGGCAGGAACTGAAGCTTTCTTT
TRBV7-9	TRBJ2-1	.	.	CASSQKREQPYNEQFF	TGTGCCAGCAGCCAAAAACGGGAGCAACCCTACAATGAGCAGTTCTTC
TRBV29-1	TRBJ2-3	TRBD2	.	CSVETGGDTQYF	TGCAGCGTGGAAACGGGGGGAGATACGCAGTATTTT
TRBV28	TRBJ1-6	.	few	CASSWEGLDSPLHF	TGTGCCAGCAGTTGGGAGGGGTTGGATTCACCCCTCCACTTT
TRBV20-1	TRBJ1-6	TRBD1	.	CSARLGTGDNSPLHF	TGCAGTGCTAGATTAGGGACAGGGGATAATTCACCCCTCCACTTT
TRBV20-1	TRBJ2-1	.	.	CISGRALDNEQFF	TGCATCTCGGGCAGGGCCCTGGACAATGAGCAGTTCTTC
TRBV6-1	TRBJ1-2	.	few	CACGIAGGSGPYGYTF	TGTGCCTGTGGGATCGCCGGGGGATCAGGCCCCTATGGCTACACCTTC
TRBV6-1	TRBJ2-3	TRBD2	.	CATLGRGRTDTQYF	TGTGCCACCCTAGGGAGGGGACGGACAGATACGCAGTATTTT
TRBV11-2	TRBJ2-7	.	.	CASSEGSGRDEQYF	TGTGCCAGCAGCGAGGGGTCGGGACGAGACGAGCAGTACTTC
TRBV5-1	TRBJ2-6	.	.	CASSLGKVISSGANVLTF	TGCGCCAGCAGCTTGGGGAAAGTTATCAGCTCTGGGGCCAACGTCCTGACTTTC
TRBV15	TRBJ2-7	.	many	CATSRDLAGTDLSYEQYF	TGTGCCACCAGCAGAGATCTGGCGGGGACGGACCTTTCCTACGAGCAGTACTTC
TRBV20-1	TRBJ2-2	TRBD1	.	CSASNTGADTGELFF	TGCAGTGCTAGCAATACAGGGGCCGACACCGGGGAGCTGTTTTTT
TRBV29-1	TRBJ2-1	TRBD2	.	CSVALLAGKAHEQFF	TGCAGCGTCGCCCTCCTAGCGGGAAAGGCTCATGAGCAGTTCTTC
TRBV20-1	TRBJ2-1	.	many	CSLLAFGDEQFF	TGCAGTCTCCTAGCGTTCGGGGATGAGCAGTTCTTC
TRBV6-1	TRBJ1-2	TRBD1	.	CASRSGQGGERGYTF	TGTGCCAGCAGATCAGGACAGGGTGGGGAGAGAGGCTACACCTTC
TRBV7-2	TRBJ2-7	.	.	CASGPGYYEQYF	TGTGCCAGCGGTCCAGGGTACTACGAGCAGTACTTC
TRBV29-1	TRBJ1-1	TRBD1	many	CSGGQGNTEAFF	TGCAGCGGGGGACAGGGGAACACTGAAGCTTTCTTT
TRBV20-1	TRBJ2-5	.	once	CSAREFRETQYF	TGCAGTGCTAGGGAGTTTCGGGAGACCCAGTACTTC
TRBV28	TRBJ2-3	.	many	CASSVQVHTQYF	TGTGCCAGCAGCGTACAGGTTCATACGCAGTATTTT
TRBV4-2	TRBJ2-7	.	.	CASSQGGSPTYEQYF	TGTGCCAGCAGCCAAGGGGGCTCTCCAACGTACGAGCAGTACTTC
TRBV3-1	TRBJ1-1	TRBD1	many	CASSLGQGTTTEAFF	TGTGCCAGCAGCCTTGGACAGGGGACGACCACTGAAGCTTTCTTT
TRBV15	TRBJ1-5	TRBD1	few	CATSRDRFGTGDQPQHF	TGTGCCACCAGCAGAGATCGATTTGGCACAGGGGATCAGCCCCAGCATTTT
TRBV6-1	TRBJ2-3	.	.	CASSKGVLDTQYF	TGTGCCAGCAGTAAAGGGGTATTGGATACGCAGTATTTT
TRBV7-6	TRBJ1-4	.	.	CASSLDRAGNNEKLFF	TGTGCCAGCAGCTTAGATAGGGCAGGGAATAATGAAAAACTGTTTTTT
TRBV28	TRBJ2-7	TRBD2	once	CASSFLGSGDSYEQYF	TGTGCCAGCAGTTTCCTGGGTAGCGGGGACTCCTACGAGCAGTACTTC
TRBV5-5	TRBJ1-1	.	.	CASSTPGPSAEAFF	TGTGCCAGCAGCACACCGGGTCCGTCGGCTGAAGCTTTCTTT
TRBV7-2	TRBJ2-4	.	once	CASSSSRVAKNIQYF	TGTGCCAGCAGCTCCTCGAGGGTGGCCAAAAACATTCAGTACTTC
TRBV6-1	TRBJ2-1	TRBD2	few	CASSPGLAGIDEQFF	TGTGCCAGCAGTCCCGGTCTAGCGGGAATCGATGAGCAGTTCTTC
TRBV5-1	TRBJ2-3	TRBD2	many	CASSLASGITDTQYF	TGCGCCAGCAGCTTGGCTAGCGGGATCACAGATACGCAGTATTTT
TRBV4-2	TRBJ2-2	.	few	CASSHLLGDPGDTGELFF	TGTGCCAGCAGCCACCTCCTCGGGGACCCTGGGGACACCGGGGAGCTGTTTTTT